The 17 T cell receptor beta chains in this list originate from one sample, sequenced in a study of T cells in Graves' hyperthyroidism and ophthalmopathy. Authors of the study amplified TCR beta CDR3 regions from RNA transcripts. The primer set for the first-round RT-PCR of the TCR CDR3 was HTBI. TCRdb reanalysed the multiplex PCR reads using MiXCR and keeps one entry per CDR3 protein. Of hundreds of thousands of distinct CDR3 sequences in the sample, 11% to 15% are singletons; the top ten hold just under 25%. Sequencing was done on a sample of blood. The receptors were gathered from a woman in her twenties or thirties with Graves' hyperthyroidism.

In this sample, this clonotype turned up many times. The V and J genes are TRBV6-2 or TRBV6-3 and TRBJ2-1, with 9 bases matching TRBD2. Trimming cost V 6 bases and J 8 bases; bases outside gene matches: 8. The CDR3 contains 14 residues. Germline loops: CDR1 MNHEY, CDR2 SVGEGT. This chain's CDR3 is CASSLAGFSDEQFF. In DNA form, the CDR3 reads TGTGCCAGCAGCCTAGCGGGATTCAGCGATGAGCAGTTCTTC.

In this sample, this clonotype turned up a few times. DNA for the CDR3: TGTGCCAGCAGTTACAGGGGCGACTCTGGAAACACCATATATTTT. Translating gives CASSYRGDSGNTIYF. The genes are TRBV6-5 and TRBJ1-3; D perhaps matches TRBD1 (5 bases). Germline V gene lookup returns CDR1 MNHEY and CDR2 SVGAGI. Trimming shortened V by 2 bases and J by 0 bases, and 8 bases separated the two germline ends. The CDR3 is made up of 15 amino acids.

This clonotype came up many times. The CDR3 sequence: CASSKGTEQYF. The CDR3, as DNA: TGTGCCAGTAGCAAGGGTACCGAGCAGTACTTC. J is TRBJ2-7 and V is TRBV19; D is uncertain. In germline, CDR1 is LNHDA, CDR2 SQIVND (reference sequence). The V end lost 6 bases, the J end lost 6 bases, and 9 bases lay between the germline ends. This CDR3 has 11 residues.

In its sample, this clonotype was seen many times. The chain employs TRBV7-6 and TRBJ1-4; 9 bases match TRBD1. The CDR3 loop spans 14 amino acids. Germline assignment: CDR1 SGHVS and CDR2 FNYEAQ. With V trimmed by 5 bases and J by 7 bases, 5 bases remained unmatched. The CDR3 region is CASSRGQGGEKLFF. The CDR3 nucleotides are TGTGCCAGCAGCCGGGGACAGGGAGGTGAAAAACTGTTTTTT.

The rearrangement joins TRBV30 to TRBJ2-5; a weak D match, TRBD1 (5 bases). The CDR3 spans 12 residues. Looked up from germline, CDR1 is GTSNPN and CDR2 is SVGIG (reference sequence). Trimming removed 3 bases at V and 5 bases at J, with 10 bases between. This chain's CDR3 is CAWRAGIETQYF. CDR3 sequence (DNA): TGTGCCTGGAGGGCAGGGATCGAGACCCAGTACTTC.

This clonotype was detected many times. The chain carries TRBV14 and TRBJ2-7; D is unclear. The germline V gene has CDR1 SGHDN and CDR2 FVKESK. The CDR3 length is 13 residues. V lost 5 bases and J 3 bases, leaving 11 bases between the germline ends. The CDR3 region has the DNA TGTGCCAGCAGCTCCCACACCTACTACGAGCAGTACTTC. Its protein product is CASSSHTYYEQYF.

The chain employs TRBV3-1 and TRBJ2-1, with unresolved D. Between the trimmed V and J ends, which lost 0 bases and 6 bases, there was a span of 9 bases. Per the germline V gene, CDR1 is LGHDT and CDR2 is YNNKEL (reference sequence). The CDR3 is 14 amino acids. The CDR3 loop reads CASSQDLVGNEQFF. The CDR3, as DNA: TGTGCCAGCAGCCAAGATTTAGTAGGCAATGAGCAGTTCTTC.

The rearrangement uses TRBV19 and TRBJ1-1; D is undetermined. The CDR3 covers 14 residues. V lost 4 bases, J lost 0 bases, and 9 bases lay in between. Germline V gene data show CDR1 as LNHDA and CDR2 as SQIVND (reference sequence). Here the CDR3 reads CASSTSILNTEAFF. CDR3 in DNA: TGTGCCAGTAGTACGTCGATCTTGAACACTGAAGCTTTCTTT.

J is TRBJ2-7 and V is TRBV19, with D hard to call. The CDR3 length is 13 residues. Trimming stripped 5 bases from V and 4 bases from J, with 12 bases between. The germline CDR1 and CDR2 sequences are LNHDA and SQIVND (reference sequence). The CDR3 DNA is TGTGCCAGTAGTGGACCCGTGGGGTACGAGCAGTACTTC. Translating gives CASSGPVGYEQYF.

The chain is built from TRBV12-5 and TRBJ2-3; 10 nucleotides agree with TRBD2. The CDR3 sequence is 17 residues long. V was pared by 0 bases and J by 6 bases, with 9 bases of the junction left unmatched. Germline lookup yields CDR1 LGHNT and CDR2 FRNRAP. CDR3 DNA: TGTGCTAGTGGTTTGGTGTCCGCGGGGACTAGCGCGGATACGCAGTATTTT. This encodes CASGLVSAGTSADTQYF.

This clonotype showed up just once. V and J are TRBV20-1 and TRBJ1-1, with unresolved D. The length of the CDR3 is 14 residues. Trimming pared 3 bases from V and 0 bases from J, leaving 11 bases between. In germline, CDR1 is DFQATT, CDR2 SNEGSKA (reference sequence). As DNA, the CDR3 is TGCAGTGCTAGTCCCGGACCGATGAACACTGAAGCTTTCTTT. This gives the protein CSASPGPMNTEAFF.

This clonotype appeared a few times. The chain is built from TRBV3-1 and TRBJ1-2; TRBD1 matches 9 bases. Trimming took 4 bases from V and 7 from J; bases not matched to a gene: 4. The germline gives CDR1 LGHDT, CDR2 YNNKEL (reference sequence). The CDR3 has 13 amino acids. The CDR3 nucleotides are TGTGCCAGCAGCCCCACAGGGGGCGGTGGCTACACCTTC. It is translated as CASSPTGGGGYTF. Using reference TRBV3-1 and TRBJ1-2 for the parts outside the CDR3, the full variable domain is DTAVSQTPKYLVTQMGNDKSIKCEQNLGHDTMYWYKQDSKKFLKIMFSYNNKELIINETVPNRFSPKSPDKAHLNLHINSLELGDSAVYFCASSPTGGGGYTFGSGTRLTVV.

This clonotype was found many times. The chain joins TRBV6-6 to TRBJ1-1; the match to TRBD1 covers 7 bases. Germline V gene lookup returns CDR1 MNHNY and CDR2 SVGAGI (reference sequence). CDR3 length equals 17 residues. Unmatched junction bases numbered 13, after V lost 2 bases and J lost 4 bases. The CDR3 DNA sequence: TGTGCCAGCAGTTACGGTGGAACAGGGAAGGGGGCCACTGAAGCTTTCTTT. Its protein product is CASSYGGTGKGATEAFF.

The rearrangement uses TRBV6-2 or TRBV6-3 and TRBJ2-1, with 7 bases fitting TRBD1. This CDR3 contains 16 residues. V trimming: 4 bases; J trimming: 2 bases; junction bases outside the gene matches: 8. Germline V lookup: CDR1 MNHEY, CDR2 SVGEGT. CDR3 loop: CASSSSTGTAYNEQFF. In DNA form, the CDR3 reads TGTGCCAGCAGTTCGTCCACCGGGACAGCCTACAATGAGCAGTTCTTC.

This clonotype was seen ten or more times. The V and J genes are TRBV29-1 and TRBJ1-2; D remains unclear. Germline CDR1 and CDR2: SQVTM and ANQGSEA. CDR3 length: 13 amino acids. Trimming stripped 6 bases from V and 0 bases from J, with 11 bases between. DNA for the CDR3: TGCAGCGTGACCTTATTAGCTAACTATGGCTACACCTTC. Translated: CSVTLLANYGYTF.

This clonotype was seen at least ten times. V and J are TRBV12-3 or TRBV12-4 and TRBJ2-7, with D hard to call. Trimming took off 6 bases at V and 2 bases at J, with 14 bases between the two ends. The CDR3 is made up of 14 amino acids. The DNA for the CDR3 is TGTGCCAGCAGCAGAACCGATAGCACCTACGAGCAGTACTTC. This translates into CASSRTDSTYEQYF.

V and J are TRBV6-1 and TRBJ2-7; 15 nucleotides match TRBD2. Per germline, CDR1 MNHNS and CDR2 SASEGT. This CDR3 is 16 amino acids long. V was clipped by 8 bases and J by 3 bases; unmatched bases: 8. Here the CDR3 reads CASRTSGRVQIYEQYF. Written as DNA, the CDR3 is TGTGCCAGCCGGACTAGCGGGAGGGTCCAAATCTACGAGCAGTACTTC.